A single T cell receptor (beta chain) is shown here with its context. V was pared by 1 base and J by 8 bases, with 9 bases between. The CDR3 consists of 12 residues. From germline, CDR1 is SGHRS and CDR2 YFSETQ. The data stem from a study of CD8 T cells in Susac syndrome. RNA amounts of about 0.5 to 1 ug underwent reverse transcription with random hexamers. TCRdb reanalysed the immunoSEQ multiplex PCR reads using MiXCR and keeps one entry per CDR3 protein. The sample gives about 130,000 distinct CDR3 sequences, about 94% of which show up once; over 0.1% is in the top ten. CD8+ and CD4+ T cells taken from blood had their TCR beta sequenced.

The sequence was obtained from a human donor with multiple sclerosis. The sample was CD4+ T cells from PBMCs. The V gene is TRBV5-1, the J gene TRBJ1-2; tentative D call: TRBD1 (6 bases). The chain's CDR3 is CASSLKGEGYTF. The CDR3 DNA follows: TGCGCCAGCAGCTTGAAGGGGGAGGGCTACACCTTC.